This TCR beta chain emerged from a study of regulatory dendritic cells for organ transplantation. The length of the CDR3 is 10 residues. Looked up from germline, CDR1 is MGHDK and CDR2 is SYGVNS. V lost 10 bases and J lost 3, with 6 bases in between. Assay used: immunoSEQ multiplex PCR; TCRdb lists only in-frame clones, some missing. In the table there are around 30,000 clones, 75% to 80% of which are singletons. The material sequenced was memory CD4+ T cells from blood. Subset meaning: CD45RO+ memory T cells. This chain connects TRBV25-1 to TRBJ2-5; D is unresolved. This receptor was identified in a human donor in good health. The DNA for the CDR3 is TGTGCCACCCTAGAAGAGACCCAGTACTTC. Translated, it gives CATLEETQYF.